Presented here are 3 T cell receptor beta chains from one specimen sequenced in a study of CD8+ T cells in alopecia areata. Documented treatment: oral pan-JAK inhibitor, 5-10 mg twice daily. cDNA reverse transcribed from extracted RNA served as the sequencing template. Profiling relied on immunoSEQ multiplex PCR, and the TCRdb table lists in-frame clones only, not all of them. The table shows 60,000 to 85,000 clones, with 29% occurring only once. This specimen was CD8+ T cells sorted from blood, taken at week 4, from a patient treated with tofacitinib. The receptors derive from a human donor with alopecia areata.

The chain uses TRBV29-1 and TRBJ2-2, with a tentative D call TRBD1 (6 bases). CDR1 is SQVTM, CDR2 ANQGSEA, per germline. V lost 6 bases and J lost 0, with 11 bases in between. CDR3 length: 14 amino acids. Written as DNA, the CDR3 is TGCAGCGTAATCGGGACAACGAACACCGGGGAGCTGTTTTTT. Its protein product is CSVIGTTNTGELFF.

In this sample, this clone turned up many times. V and J are TRBV7-9 and TRBJ2-1, with a tentative D call TRBD2 (5 bases). The CDR3 length is 14 residues. Trimming shortened V by 6 bases and J by 6 bases, and 15 bases separated the two germline ends. Germline lookup yields CDR1 SEHNR and CDR2 FQNEAQ (reference sequence). The CDR3 spells CASSYTREGNEQFF. DNA of the CDR3: TGTGCCAGCAGTTACACACGGGAAGGCAATGAGCAGTTCTTC. Full variable domain (rest looked up from reference TRBV7-9 and TRBJ2-1): DTGVSQNPRHKITKRGQNVTFRCDPISEHNRLYWYRQTLGQGPEFLTYFQNEAQLEKSRLLSDRFSAERPKGSFSTLEIQRTEQGDSAMYLCASSYTREGNEQFFGPGTRLTVL.

The chain employs TRBV7-8 and TRBJ1-2, with D uncertain. Germline CDR1 and CDR2: SGHVS and FQNEAQ. Trimming pared 1 base from V and 7 bases from J, leaving 13 bases between. The CDR3 is made up of 14 amino acids. The CDR3 DNA is TGTGCCAGCAGCTTAGGGCCGCCGACTCCTGGCTACACCTTC. Translated, it gives CASSLGPPTPGYTF.